This TCR beta chain was sequenced in a study of identifying expanded T cells in peripheral blood. Notes on the study in general: Variance in clone template counts between roughly two-week samples significantly increased with total template count across all healthy donors.

Collection occurred without any documented infections or immune events in donors. In regard to this clone: Its cognate antigen is unknown.

The data were produced by immunoSEQ multiplex PCR, yet TCRdb's version contains in-frame clones alone and is incomplete. In the table there are 70,000 or so clones, about nine tenths of which are singletons. Sequenced input: blood. The sequence was obtained from a person aged 18-69 years in good health.

The CDR3 nucleotides are TGTGCCAGTAGTGCCCCTTGGGCATCTCTGGGATTTATGAACACTGAAGCTTTCTTT. Protein sequence: CASSAPWASLGFMNTEAFF. The rearrangement uses TRBV19 and TRBJ1-1; D remains unclear. Trimming stripped 5 bases from V and 0 bases from J, with 25 bases between. The CDR3 has 19 residues. CDR1 LNHDA and CDR2 SQIVND come from the germline V gene (reference sequence).